This TCR beta chain originates from a study of blood T cell repertoires in COVID-19 (TCRdb year 2020). Background for the entire study: Collaborator samples came from the United States, Italy and Spain and covered acute and convalescent phases of COVID-19. The material from the prospective study consisted of cDNA or gDNA derived from T cells, B-cell-depleted T cells, or PBMCs. Subjects who had been exposed to COVID-19, were actively infected with it, or had recovered from it provided the deeply sampled blood TCRbeta repertoires that made up the dataset. A de-identified subject ID, COVID-19 status, age in years and sex were almost always included in the sample metadata. Samples were obtained from the ongoing ImmuneRACE study (first 160 participants) and from some 1,300 subjects provided by 6 global collaborators. Where available, HLA class I and class II types were taken from metadata supplied by the sample provider and were not determined by assay-based typing. The repertoires were released in a freely available public database intended as a resource for research on the immune response to SARS-CoV-2. The paper as a whole reports these results and caveats: The quantity of clinical and demographic metadata differed by source and by participant and was supplied without curation.

CDR1 and CDR2, per the germline V gene, are KGHDR and SFDVKD. The CDR3 goes from the cysteine to the phenylalanine over 16 residues. Just CDR3 DNA is preserved here, 48 bases in frame from base 1. Unmatched junction bases come to 5, with V trimmed by 5 bases and J by 2 bases. The count of this clone is one. What antigen it recognizes has not been identified. No much larger clonotype is one base removed from it; base qualities were not supplied. TCRbeta CDR3 regions were amplified from genomic DNA using the immunoSEQ Assay, a bias-controlled multiplex PCR. The paper's data handling went like this. The number of nucleated cells in each sample was estimated by amplification of reference gene primers within the assay. To quantify the absolute abundance of each unique TCRbeta CDR3 rearrangement, sequence reads were collapsed and filtered. For each sample, productive Simpson clonality was calculated by taking the square root of Simpson's diversity index across productive rearrangements. Sourced from immuneACCESS, this table was stored by TCRdb with only in-frame sequences that have V and J called. A share of the clones is absent; for the studies checked, an unresolved V gene accounts for under half, and the remainder has no known explanation. That table is the source of V, J and clone size, and D and trimming were worked out from the DNA. Recorded for this sample are roughly 180,000 clones; approximately 84% of them occurred a single time. Clones ranked in the top ten supply roughly 7.5% of the sample.

A second Seattle source provided samples from volunteer blood donors who had recovered from COVID-19. The collaborating institutions used their own protocols to collect whole blood in K2EDTA tubes. For TCRbeta analysis, collaborator samples were shipped as frozen whole blood, as isolated PBMCs, or as DNA extracted from either sample type. The sequenced sample consisted of peripheral blood. The receptor comes from a man aged 40-55 years who had recovered from COVID-19. In this chain, TRBV24-1 is recombined with TRBJ2-3, with 11 central nucleotides matching TRBD2. The CDR3: CATSALAGGTTDTQYF. The sequence in DNA is TGTGCCACCAGTGCCCTAGCGGGAGGCACCACAGATACGCAGTATTTT.